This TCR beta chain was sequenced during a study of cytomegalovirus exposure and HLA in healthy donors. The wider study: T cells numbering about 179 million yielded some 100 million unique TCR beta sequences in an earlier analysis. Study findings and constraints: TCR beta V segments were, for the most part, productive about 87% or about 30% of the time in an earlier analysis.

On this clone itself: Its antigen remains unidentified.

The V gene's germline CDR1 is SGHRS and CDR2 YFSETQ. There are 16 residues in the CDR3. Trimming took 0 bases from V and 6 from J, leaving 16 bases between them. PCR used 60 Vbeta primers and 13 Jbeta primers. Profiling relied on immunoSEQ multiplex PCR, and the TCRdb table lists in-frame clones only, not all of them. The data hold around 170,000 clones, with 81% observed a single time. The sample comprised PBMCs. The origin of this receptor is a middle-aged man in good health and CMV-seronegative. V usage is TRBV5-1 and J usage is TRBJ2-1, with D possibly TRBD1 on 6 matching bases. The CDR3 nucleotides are TGCGCCAGCAGCTTGGTAGCACAGGGTTTGGGCAATGAGCAGTTCTTC. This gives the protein CASSLVAQGLGNEQFF.